This T cell receptor beta chain was captured in a study of cytomegalovirus exposure and HLA in healthy donors. About the study: The roughly 120 validation repertoires and the approximately 700 first-cohort repertoires shared a platform, a later analysis reported.

The repertoire was sequenced with immunoSEQ multiplex PCR; TCRdb's copy has only in-frame clones and lacks some. The sample consists of some 120,000 clones, 88% of them appearing once. Between the trimmed V and J ends, which lost 3 bases and 2 bases, there was a span of 16 bases. Germline CDR1 reads SQVTM; CDR2 reads ANQGSEA. This CDR3 comprises 15 residues. Concerning this clone itself: Its specificity is unknown.

Study conclusions and caveats: A subsequent analysis found that TCR clusters from the first cohort also tended to co-occur in the roughly 120 validation repertoires, with roughly 95% of cluster scores above 0. Many donors shared some public TCRs, even though most TCR sequences were rare.

Sequenced material: PBMCs. The V call is TRBV29-1, the J call TRBJ1-2; D not certain. The TCR was taken from a man aged 25-40 years in good health and CMV-seronegative. CDR3 DNA: TGCAGCGTTGAGTTAACGACACCTCAAAACTATGGCTACACCTTC. Its translation is CSVELTTPQNYGYTF.